These T cell receptor beta chains were read from a single sample in a study of cytomegalovirus exposure and HLA in healthy donors. Sequencing was performed with immunoSEQ multiplex PCR; in TCRdb, only in-frame clones are kept and a portion is missing. The sample yields fewer than 100,000 clones, 65% to 80% seen once. The specimen was PBMCs. All receptors come from a man aged 55-75 years in good health and CMV-seropositive. Each CDR3 is given with its conserved first and last residue. The D gene is left open where the match is weak. Where a row states a size, it is once, few, many or the class of an expanded clone; other rows omit it.

>TRBJ2-5|TRBV7-9|TRBD2|NA
CASSPAFSGGYQETQYF
TGTGCCAGCAGCCCAGCCTTTAGCGGGGGGTACCAAGAGACCCAGTACTTC
>TRBJ1-5|TRBV10-3|NA|NA
CAISGQGNQPQHF
TGTGCCATCAGTGGACAGGGCAATCAGCCCCAGCATTTT
>TRBJ2-7|TRBV6-5|TRBD1|NA
CASRPDRGLLRAVSF
TGTGCCAGCAGACCGGACAGGGGGCTCCTACGAGCAGTATCATTC
>TRBJ2-2|TRBV7-8|TRBD2|once
CASSSVGGAWFDGELFF
TGTGCCAGCAGCTCGGTCGGGGGGGCTTGGTTCGACGGGGAGCTGTTTTTT
>TRBJ2-7|TRBV10-3|TRBD1|NA
CAISAGTGGEQYF
TGTGCCATCAGTGCCGGGACAGGGGGCGAGCAGTACTTC
>TRBJ2-1|TRBV6-1|TRBD1|few
CASSEADRVTGNEQFF
TGTGCCAGCAGTGAAGCTGACAGGGTGACTGGCAATGAGCAGTTCTTC
>TRBJ2-3|TRBV11-3|NA|NA
CASSFSGADTQYF
TGTGCCAGCAGTTTTTCCGGGGCAGATACGCAGTATTTT
>TRBJ2-6|TRBV5-1|NA|NA
CASSVQSSGANVLTF
TGCGCCAGCAGCGTACAGAGCTCTGGGGCCAACGTCCTGACTTTC
>TRBJ2-2|TRBV7-3|NA|NA
CASSKSFTGELFF
TGTGCCAGCAGCAAGAGTTTCACCGGGGAGCTGTTTTTT
>TRBJ2-5|TRBV7-2|NA|once
CASSLGAGLYQETQYF
TGTGCCAGCAGCTTAGGGGCAGGGCTGTACCAAGAGACCCAGTACTTC
>TRBJ2-7|TRBV19|NA|NA
CASSMIQSSYEQYF
TGTGCCAGTAGTATGATACAGAGCTCCTACGAGCAGTACTTC
>TRBJ2-1|TRBV7-9|NA|NA
CSSGHGYNEQFF
TGTTCCTCTGGACACGGGTACAATGAGCAGTTCTTC
>TRBJ1-2|TRBV9|NA|NA
CASTTHGGGVGYTF
TGTGCCAGCACGACCCACGGGGGAGGGGTCGGCTACACCTTC
>TRBJ2-3|TRBV29-1|TRBD2|NA
CSVVGSGGAPDTQYF
TGCAGCGTTGTCGGTAGCGGGGGGGCGCCAGATACGCAGTATTTT
>TRBJ1-3|TRBV6-5|NA|NA
CASRVGGEVGNTIYF
TGTGCCAGCAGGGTCGGAGGGGAGGTCGGAAACACCATATATTTT
>TRBJ2-7|TRBV27|NA|NA
CASSKPGISYEQYF
TGTGCCAGCAGTAAACCGGGGATCTCCTACGAGCAGTACTTC
>TRBJ2-7|TRBV7-6|NA|few
CASRPNYGSYEQYF
TGTGCCAGCAGACCTAACTACGGCTCCTACGAGCAGTACTTC
>TRBJ2-7|TRBV5-4|NA|few
CASSLGTYEQYF
TGTGCCAGCAGCTTGGGTACATACGAGCAGTACTTC
>TRBJ1-2|TRBV19|NA|NA
CASSPPAPPPGGYTF
TGTGCCAGTAGTCCCCCCGCCCCCCCACCGGGGGGCTACACCTTC
>TRBJ2-7|TRBV7-9|NA|NA
CSSSFSSTGGRSYEQYF
TGTTCCAGCAGCTTCTCTTCTACAGGTGGACGATCCTACGAGCAGTACTTC
>TRBJ2-2|TRBV7-7|TRBD1|NA
CASSSPGGEGELFF
TGTGCTAGCAGCTCCCCAGGGGGAGAAGGGGAGCTGTTTTTT
>TRBJ2-2|TRBV29-1|TRBD1|NA
CSVRGGDRGHGELFF
TGCAGCGTGAGGGGAGGGGACAGGGGCCACGGGGAGCTGTTTTTT
>TRBJ1-6|TRBV5-1|TRBD1|once
CASSSGTGDMSSYNSPLHF
TGCGCCAGCAGCTCCGGGACAGGGGATATGAGCTCCTATAATTCACCCCTCCACTTT
>TRBJ1-2|TRBV7-8|NA|NA
CATTGQLYGYTF
TGTGCCACCACAGGACAGCTCTATGGCTACACCTTC
>TRBJ1-1|TRBV7-9|NA|NA
CSSSSGGLGAFF
TGTTCCAGCAGCTCGGGGGGGCTCGGAGCTTTCTTT
>TRBJ1-4|TRBV5-6|NA|NA
CASSEGRGGVKLFF
TGTGCCAGCAGTGAAGGCAGGGGTGGGGTAAAACTGTTTTTT
>TRBJ2-7|TRBV7-2|NA|NA
CASSSPTIYEQYF
TGTGCCAGCAGCTCTCCTACGATCTACGAGCAGTACTTC
>TRBJ1-6|TRBV4-1|NA|NA
CASSHIDSPLHF
TGCGCCAGCAGCCACATAGATTCACCCCTCCACTTT
>TRBJ2-2|TRBV10-1|NA|NA
CASSESGQRNTGELFF
TGCGCCAGCAGTGAGTCTGGACAGAGGAACACCGGGGAGCTGTTTTTT
>TRBJ1-6|TRBV10-3|NA|NA
CAISGGEGKDNSPLHF
TGTGCCATCAGTGGGGGAGAGGGTAAGGATAATTCACCCCTCCACTTT
>TRBJ1-5|TRBV7-2|NA|NA
CASSLVGSQPQHF
TGTGCCAGCAGCTTAGTAGGGAGTCAGCCCCAGCATTTT
>TRBJ2-3|TRBV30|TRBD1|NA
CAWSRGQGSADTQYF
TGTGCCTGGAGTCGAGGACAGGGGAGTGCGGATACGCAGTATTTT
>TRBJ2-7|TRBV14|TRBD1|NA
CASSPLWTGRHEQYF
TGTGCCAGCAGCCCTCTTTGGACAGGGAGGCACGAGCAGTACTTC
>TRBJ2-5|TRBV20-1|NA|NA
CSARVGQTQYF
TGCAGTGCTAGGGTTGGCCAGACCCAGTACTTC
>TRBJ2-7|TRBV7-9|TRBD1|NA
CSSSLYQGTGFYEQYF
TGTTCCAGCAGCCTTTACCAAGGGACAGGGTTCTACGAGCAGTACTTC
>TRBJ1-2|TRBV30|TRBD1|NA
CAWKGQGVVANYGYTF
TGTGCCTGGAAGGGACAGGGGGTAGTAGCTAACTATGGCTACACCTTC
>TRBJ1-5|TRBV7-9|NA|NA
CASSLGRTGQPQHF
TGTGCCAGCAGCTTAGGTCGGACTGGTCAGCCCCAGCATTTT
>TRBJ2-1|TRBV14|NA|once
CASSPGERYNEQFF
TGTGCCAGCAGCCCGGGGGAGCGGTACAATGAGCAGTTCTTC
>TRBJ2-2|TRBV7-2|TRBD1|once
CASRRQTGGGNTGELFF
TGTGCCAGCAGGAGACAGACAGGGGGCGGGAACACCGGGGAGCTGTTTTTT
>TRBJ1-1|TRBV7-6|NA|NA
CASSPLTRSLEAFF
TGTGCCAGCAGCCCCCTGACTCGATCCCTTGAAGCTTTCTTT
>TRBJ2-1|TRBV7-2|NA|few
CASSLKQGPYNEQFF
TGTGCCAGCAGCTTGAAACAGGGACCCTACAATGAGCAGTTCTTC
>TRBJ1-6|TRBV30|NA|NA
CAWSVKTGQGSPLHF
TGTGCCTGGAGTGTAAAAACAGGGCAAGGTTCACCCCTCCACTTT
>TRBJ1-5|TRBV27|NA|NA
CASSTGSYQPQHF
TGTGCCAGCAGTACCGGGAGTTATCAGCCCCAGCATTTT
>TRBJ1-5|TRBV19|NA|NA
CASSILRVSYSNQPQHF
TGTGCCAGTAGTATCCTCAGGGTGTCATATAGCAATCAGCCCCAGCATTTT
>TRBJ2-1|TRBV6-4|TRBD1|once
CASSTGQGTYNEQFF
TGTGCCAGCAGCACGGGACAGGGGACCTACAATGAGCAGTTCTTC
>TRBJ2-2|TRBV9|NA|NA
CASSVDRAGELFF
TGTGCCAGCAGCGTGGACAGAGCCGGGGAGCTGTTTTTT
>TRBJ1-4|TRBV10-3|NA|NA
CATSPAAIEKLFF
TGTGCCACCTCCCCCGCGGCGATCGAAAAACTGTTTTTT
>TRBJ1-5|TRBV15|TRBD1|once
CATSRDMRLTGRDRAKYSNQPQHF
TGTGCCACCAGCAGAGATATGAGACTAACGGGCCGGGACAGGGCGAAATATAGCAATCAGCCCCAGCATTTT
>TRBJ2-1|TRBV11-3|NA|few
CASSLVPRDEQFF
TGTGCCAGCAGCTTAGTCCCGAGGGATGAGCAGTTCTTC
>TRBJ2-2|TRBV7-2|TRBD1|few
CASSLSPGQVPTGELFF
TGTGCCAGCAGCCTTTCCCCCGGACAGGTTCCCACCGGGGAGCTGTTTTTT
>TRBJ1-1|TRBV7-9|TRBD1|NA
CASSFKGQGAEAFF
TGTGCCAGCAGCTTTAAGGGACAGGGGGCTGAAGCTTTCTTT
>TRBJ2-7|TRBV5-1|NA|NA
CASSVGYEQYF
TGCGCCAGCAGCGTCGGCTACGAGCAGTACTTC
>TRBJ1-1|TRBV7-9|NA|NA
CASSLGQARVNTEAFF
TGTGCCAGCAGCTTAGGACAGGCGCGAGTAAACACTGAAGCTTTCTTT